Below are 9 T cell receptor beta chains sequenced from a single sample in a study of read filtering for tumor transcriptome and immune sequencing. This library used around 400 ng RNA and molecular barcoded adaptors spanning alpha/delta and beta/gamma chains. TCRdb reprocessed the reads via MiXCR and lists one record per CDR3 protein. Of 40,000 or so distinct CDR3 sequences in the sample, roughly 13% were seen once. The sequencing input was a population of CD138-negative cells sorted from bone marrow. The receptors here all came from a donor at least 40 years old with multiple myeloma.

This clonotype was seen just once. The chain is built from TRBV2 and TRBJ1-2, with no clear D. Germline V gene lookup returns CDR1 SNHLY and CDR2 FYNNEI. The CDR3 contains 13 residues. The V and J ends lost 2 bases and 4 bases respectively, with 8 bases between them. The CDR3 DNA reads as TGTGCCAGCAGTGAAATGGTGGGCTATGGCTACACCTTC. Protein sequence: CASSEMVGYGYTF. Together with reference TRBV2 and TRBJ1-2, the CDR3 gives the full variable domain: EPEVTQTPSHQVTQMGQEVILRCVPISNHLYFYWYRQILGQKVEFLVSFYNNEISEKSEIFDDQFSVERPDGSNFTLKIRSTKLEDSAMYFCASSEMVGYGYTFGSGTRLTVV.

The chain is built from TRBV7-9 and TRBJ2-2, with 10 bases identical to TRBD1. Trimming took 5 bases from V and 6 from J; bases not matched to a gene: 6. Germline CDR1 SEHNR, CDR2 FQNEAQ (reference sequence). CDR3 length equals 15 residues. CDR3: CASSPGTGASGELFF. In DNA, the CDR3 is TGTGCCAGCAGCCCCGGGACAGGGGCTTCCGGGGAGCTGTTTTTT. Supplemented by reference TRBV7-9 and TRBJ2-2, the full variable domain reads DTGVSQNPRHKITKRGQNVTFRCDPISEHNRLYWYRQTLGQGPEFLTYFQNEAQLEKSRLLSDRFSAERPKGSFSTLEIQRTEQGDSAMYLCASSPGTGASGELFFGEGSRLTVL.

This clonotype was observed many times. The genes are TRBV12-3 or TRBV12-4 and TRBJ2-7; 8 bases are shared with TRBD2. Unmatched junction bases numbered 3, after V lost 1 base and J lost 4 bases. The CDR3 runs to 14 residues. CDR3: CASSLGGLAYEQYF. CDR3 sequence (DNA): TGTGCCAGCAGTTTAGGCGGACTAGCTTACGAGCAGTACTTC.

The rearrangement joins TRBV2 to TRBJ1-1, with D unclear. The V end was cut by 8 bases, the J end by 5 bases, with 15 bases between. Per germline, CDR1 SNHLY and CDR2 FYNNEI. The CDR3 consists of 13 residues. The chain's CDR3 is CASHSSRDTEAFF. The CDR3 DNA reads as TGTGCCAGCCACTCTTCTAGGGATACTGAAGCTTTCTTT. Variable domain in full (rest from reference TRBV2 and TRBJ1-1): EPEVTQTPSHQVTQMGQEVILRCVPISNHLYFYWYRQILGQKVEFLVSFYNNEISEKSEIFDDQFSVERPDGSNFTLKIRSTKLEDSAMYFCASHSSRDTEAFFGQGTRLTVV.

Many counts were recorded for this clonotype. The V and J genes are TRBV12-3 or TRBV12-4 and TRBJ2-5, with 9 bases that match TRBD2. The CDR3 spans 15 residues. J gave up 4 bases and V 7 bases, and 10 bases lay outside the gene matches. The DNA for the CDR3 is TGTGCCAGCACCTTCAGCGGGGGGAGGGGAGAGACCCAGTACTTC. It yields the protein CASTFSGGRGETQYF.

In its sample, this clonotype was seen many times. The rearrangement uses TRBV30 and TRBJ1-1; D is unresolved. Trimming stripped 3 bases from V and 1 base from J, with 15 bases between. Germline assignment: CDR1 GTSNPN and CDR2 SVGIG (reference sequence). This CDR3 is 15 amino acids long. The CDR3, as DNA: TGTGCCTGGAGGGGCCCCCAACCCCCGAACACTGAAGCTTTCTTT. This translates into CAWRGPQPPNTEAFF.

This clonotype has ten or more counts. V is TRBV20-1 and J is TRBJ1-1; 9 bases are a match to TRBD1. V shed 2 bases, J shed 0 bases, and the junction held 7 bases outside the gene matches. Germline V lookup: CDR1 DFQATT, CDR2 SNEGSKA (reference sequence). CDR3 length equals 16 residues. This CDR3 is CSARIPGQGLNTEAFF. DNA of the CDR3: TGCAGTGCTAGAATACCGGGACAGGGATTGAACACTGAAGCTTTCTTT.

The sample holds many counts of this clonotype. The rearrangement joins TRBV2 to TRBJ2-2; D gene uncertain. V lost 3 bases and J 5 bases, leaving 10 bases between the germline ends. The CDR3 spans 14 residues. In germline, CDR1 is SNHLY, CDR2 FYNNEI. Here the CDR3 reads CASSDQPRTGELFF. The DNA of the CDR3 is TGTGCCAGCAGTGATCAGCCGAGGACCGGGGAGCTGTTTTTT.

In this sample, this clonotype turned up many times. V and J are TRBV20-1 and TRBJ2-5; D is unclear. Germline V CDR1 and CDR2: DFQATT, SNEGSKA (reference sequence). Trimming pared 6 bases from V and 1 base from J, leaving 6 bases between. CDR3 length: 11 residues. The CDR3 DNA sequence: TGCAGTGCCCAGCCCCAAGAGACCCAGTACTTC. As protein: CSAQPQETQYF.